What follows are 27 T cell receptor beta chains derived from one specimen sequenced in a study of cytomegalovirus exposure and HLA in healthy donors. Vbeta (60) and Jbeta (13) primers were used in the PCR. Assay: immunoSEQ multiplex PCR; the TCRdb copy retains only in-frame clones and omits some. The repertoire holds more than 150,000 clones, with over 75% as singletons. Sequenced input: PBMCs. These receptors were obtained from a man aged 45-65 years in good health and CMV-seropositive.

The chain carries TRBV5-1 and TRBJ2-3; maybe TRBD2 (6 bases). This CDR3 region has 15 residues. The V end lost 4 bases, the J end lost 0 bases, and 12 bases lay between the germline ends. Germline V gene sequence: CDR1 SGHRS, CDR2 YFSETQ. CDR3 bases: TGCGCCAGCAGCCCCGGGGACTTTAGCACAGATACGCAGTATTTT. This sequence encodes CASSPGDFSTDTQYF.

The gene calls are TRBV6-5 and TRBJ2-7, with D perhaps matching TRBD2 (5 bases). CDR3 length: 14 amino acids. The V gene's germline CDR1 is MNHEY and CDR2 SVGAGI. V gave up 4 bases and J gave up 2 bases, with 12 bases separating them. CDR3 region: CASSSPGGAYEQYF. CDR3 bases: TGTGCCAGCAGTTCCCCCGGAGGCGCCTACGAGCAGTACTTC.

The chain links TRBV5-4 to TRBJ2-1; 8 bases are a match to TRBD1. CDR3 length: 14 amino acids. V dropped 0 bases and J dropped 9; count of bases not matched to a gene: 5. Germline V lookup: CDR1 SGHNT, CDR2 YYREEE (reference sequence). CDR3 amino acids: CASSLVQGTGEQFF. For the CDR3, the DNA is TGTGCCAGCAGCTTGGTGCAGGGGACAGGTGAGCAGTTCTTC.

This clone was counted between two and nine times. The V call is TRBV5-1, the J call TRBJ2-1; D ambiguous. Per germline, CDR1 SGHRS and CDR2 YFSETQ. The CDR3 has 15 residues. The V and J ends lost 0 bases and 6 bases respectively, with 13 bases between them. CDR3 coding DNA: TGCGCCAGCAGCTTGGAGAACCGGTCGGGCAATGAGCAGTTCTTC. Protein sequence: CASSLENRSGNEQFF.

This clone has only one observation. The V gene is TRBV5-1, the J gene TRBJ2-3; 9 bases align to TRBD1. This CDR3 contains 16 residues. Per the germline V gene, CDR1 is SGHRS and CDR2 is YFSETQ. Losses at the gene ends were 0 bases for V and 5 bases for J; bases not matched to a gene: 7. The CDR3 region is CASSLEATGGRDTQYF. Here the CDR3 DNA reads TGCGCCAGCAGCTTGGAGGCGACAGGGGGTAGAGATACGCAGTATTTT.

With regard to this clone: Other DNA sequences of this sample code for an identical CDR3. The rearrangement joins TRBV5-5 to TRBJ2-7; 7 bases match TRBD1. Looked up from germline, CDR1 is SGHKS and CDR2 is YYEKEE (reference sequence). Trimming removed 2 bases from V and 2 bases from J; junction bases left unmatched: 1. This CDR3 is 13 amino acids long. The CDR3 coding sequence is TGTGCCAGCAGCTTAACAGGGGCCTACGAGCAGTACTTC. Protein product: CASSLTGAYEQYF.

This chain links TRBV18 with TRBJ2-3; no reliable D call. The CDR3 is 15 amino acids. V lost 2 bases and J lost 0, with 9 bases in between. Germline V gene sequence: CDR1 KGHSH, CDR2 LQKENI. As DNA, the CDR3 is TGTGCCAGCTCACCAGAGATTACTAGCACAGATACGCAGTATTTT. It specifies CASSPEITSTDTQYF.

The genes are TRBV18 and TRBJ1-2; TRBD1 agrees at 7 bases. The V and J ends lost 5 bases and 0 bases, in that order; junction bases with no gene match: 12. From germline, CDR1 is KGHSH and CDR2 LQKENI. This CDR3 region has 17 residues. The CDR3 DNA is TGTGCCAGCTCAGAATCTCCAGGACAGGCAGCTAACTATGGCTACACCTTC. This encodes CASSESPGQAANYGYTF.

The chain recombines TRBV5-1 with TRBJ2-1; 9 bases are a match to TRBD2. V shed 0 bases, J shed 7 bases, and the junction held 8 bases outside the gene matches. The CDR3 totals 16 residues. Germline-derived CDR1 and CDR2 are SGHRS and YFSETQ. The CDR3 sequence: CASSLEFPSGENEQFF. In DNA form, the CDR3 reads TGCGCCAGCAGCTTGGAGTTCCCTAGCGGGGAAAATGAGCAGTTCTTC.

The V and J genes are TRBV5-6 and TRBJ2-3; tentative D call: TRBD2 (6 bases). The V end lost 0 bases, the J end lost 3 bases, and 11 bases lay between the germline ends. Germline V gives CDR1 SGHDT, CDR2 YYEEEE. CDR3 size: 15 residues. This CDR3 reads CASSLVAGGTDTQYF. Written as DNA, the CDR3 is TGTGCCAGCAGCTTGGTGGCAGGAGGGACAGATACGCAGTATTTT.

This clone was detected a few times. V gene TRBV28 combines with J gene TRBJ1-3; no clear D. Germline V lookup: CDR1 MDHEN, CDR2 SYDVKM. The CDR3 is 15 amino acids. V was pared by 5 bases and J by 2 bases, with 13 bases between. The CDR3 sequence: CASSPQIVAGNTIYF. DNA for the CDR3: TGTGCCAGCAGTCCTCAGATCGTGGCTGGAAACACCATATATTTT.

This sequence joins TRBV4-1 and TRBJ1-6; D gene unclear. CDR3 size: 15 residues. Germline V lookup: CDR1 MGHRA, CDR2 YSYEKL. V gave up 0 bases and J gave up 2 bases, with 5 bases separating them. CDR3 nucleotide sequence: TGCGCCAGCAGCCAAGAAATCGCCTATAATTCACCCCTCCACTTT. Amino acids: CASSQEIAYNSPLHF.

This clone has only one observation. The V call is TRBV29-1, the J call TRBJ2-5; possibly TRBD1 for D (6 bases). This CDR3 comprises 13 residues. Germline lookup yields CDR1 SQVTM and CDR2 ANQGSEA. V was pared by 6 bases and J by 6 bases, with 17 bases between. The CDR3 loop reads CSVDSTGIQTQYF. The CDR3 region has the DNA TGCAGCGTCGACAGTACAGGGATCCAGACCCAGTACTTC.

The gene calls are TRBV28 and TRBJ2-5; 8 bases agree with TRBD2. Germline CDR1 reads MDHEN; CDR2 reads SYDVKM. The CDR3 spans 15 residues. J gave up 8 bases and V 8 bases, and 16 bases lay outside the gene matches. CDR3 in amino acids: CASRWQRGSRGTQYF. The CDR3 DNA follows: TGTGCCAGCCGCTGGCAGCGGGGGAGCAGAGGTACCCAGTACTTC.

The chain links TRBV18 to TRBJ2-1; the match to TRBD1 covers 7 bases. The V segment lost 3 bases and the J segment 5 bases; nucleotides outside the gene matches: 7. The CDR3 is 15 amino acids. The germline gives CDR1 KGHSH, CDR2 LQKENI. The CDR3 spells CASSPSRDSHNEQFF. The CDR3, as DNA: TGTGCCAGCTCACCCTCCCGGGACAGCCACAATGAGCAGTTCTTC.

About this clone itself: Sequence at one end of the junction differs from germline and may be a read error. V usage is TRBV28 and J usage is TRBJ1-5; TRBD1 matches at 7 bases. This CDR3 has 18 amino acids. The V gene's germline CDR1 is MDHEN and CDR2 SYDVKM. The CDR3 protein is CASSLSRGGRYSNQPQHF. The CDR3 DNA reads as TGTGCCAGCAGCTTATCCCGAGGGGGCCGTTATAGCAATCAGCCCCAGCATTTT.

The gene calls are TRBV4-2 and TRBJ2-1, with 7 positions matching TRBD1. Germline CDR1 and CDR2: LGHNA and YNFKEQ. V gave up 2 bases and J gave up 5 bases; unmatched junction bases: 6. CDR3 size: 15 residues. CDR3 DNA: TGTGCCAGCAGCCAACCGGGACAGAGAGACAATGAGCAGTTCTTC. It encodes CASSQPGQRDNEQFF.

The V call is TRBV6-6, the J call TRBJ1-1; tentative D call: TRBD1 (6 bases). This CDR3 spans 12 amino acids. V lost 10 bases and J lost 4, with 13 bases in between. Germline CDR1 reads MNHNY; CDR2 reads SVGAGI (reference sequence). Here the CDR3 DNA reads TGTGCCACCAACAGGGAAGGCACTGAAGCTTTCTTT. It yields the protein CATNREGTEAFF.

The J gene is TRBJ1-2, the V gene TRBV13; 9 bases agree with TRBD1. The CDR3 has 16 amino acids. Losses at the gene ends were 5 bases for V and 5 bases for J; bases not matched to a gene: 12. Germline V gene data show CDR1 as PRHDT and CDR2 as FYEKMQ (reference sequence). DNA of the CDR3: TGTGCCAGCAGCCCGGACAGGGGAAGTCAGTTTTATGGCTACACCTTC. It is translated as CASSPDRGSQFYGYTF.

This clone showed up just a few times. The rearrangement uses TRBV10-3 and TRBJ1-1; the D gene is possibly TRBD1 (5 bases). This CDR3 is 12 amino acids long. Germline-derived CDR1 and CDR2 are ENHRY and SYGVKD. V was cut by 2 bases and J by 11 bases, with 12 bases left in between. The CDR3: CAISEGAQDAFF. CDR3 in DNA: TGTGCCATCAGTGAGGGGGCGCAGGACGCTTTCTTT.

DNA of the CDR3: TGTGCCAGCAGCTTAGGTCAGGGGCGTGCGACTAATGAAAAACTGTTTTTT. It yields the protein CASSLGQGRATNEKLFF. The chain combines TRBV11-2 with TRBJ1-4; tentative D call: TRBD1 (6 bases). Germline V gives CDR1 SGHAT, CDR2 FQNNGV. V lost 1 base and J 2 bases, leaving 14 bases between the germline ends. This CDR3 contains 17 residues.

This rearrangement joins TRBV10-2 to TRBJ2-3; 9 nucleotides agree with TRBD2. V was pared by 3 bases and J by 4 bases, with 2 bases of the junction left unmatched. Germline values: CDR1 WSHSY, CDR2 SAAADI. This CDR3 is 14 amino acids long. CDR3 in DNA: TGCGCCAGCAGTGAAGAGCGGGGGGCAGATACGCAGTATTTT. This encodes CASSEERGADTQYF.

This clone was seen a handful of times. This chain links TRBV6-4 with TRBJ2-1, with D unclear. This CDR3 region has 15 residues. The V gene's germline CDR1 is MRHNA and CDR2 SNTAGT. V lost 4 bases, J lost 0 bases, and 10 bases lay in between. CDR3 amino acids: CASSVVFSSYNEQFF. Written as DNA, the CDR3 is TGTGCCAGCAGTGTTGTCTTCAGCTCCTACAATGAGCAGTTCTTC.

Note on this clone: Germline is not matched at one junction end, which may reflect a read error. This sequence joins TRBV5-1 and TRBJ2-2; D might be TRBD2 (6 bases). Germline V gene lookup returns CDR1 SGHRS and CDR2 YFSETQ. CDR3 length: 15 amino acids. The CDR3 region is CASSLRFRGTGGLFF. The DNA for the CDR3 is TGCGCCAGCAGCTTGCGATTTCGGGGGACCGGGGGGCTGTTTTTT.

This chain joins TRBV5-6 and TRBJ1-2; 8 bases agree with TRBD1. Germline V gives CDR1 SGHDT, CDR2 YYEEEE. J was trimmed by 4 bases and V by 3 bases; bases with no gene match: 5. CDR3 length equals 14 residues. CDR3 in DNA: TGTGCCAGCAGCTCAGGGGGCTTCAGCTATGGCTACACCTTC. As protein: CASSSGGFSYGYTF.

V usage is TRBV28 and J usage is TRBJ1-5; weak D call: TRBD1 (5 bases). The germline V gene encodes CDR1 MDHEN and CDR2 SYDVKM. This CDR3 region has 14 residues. With 11 bases removed from V and 2 bases from J, the gap between germline ends came to 16 bases. CDR3 sequence: CAASRGGGNQPQHF. CDR3 in DNA: TGTGCCGCCTCCCGTGGGGGGGGCAATCAGCCCCAGCATTTT. Full variable domain (remainder filled in from reference TRBV28 and TRBJ1-5): DVKVTQSSRYLVKRTGEKVFLECVQDMDHENMFWYRQDPGLGLRLIYFSYDVKMKEKGDIPEGYSVSREKKERFSLILESASTNQTSMYLCAASRGGGNQPQHFGDGTRLSIL.

This clone was detected only a few times. The rearrangement joins TRBV11-2 to TRBJ2-7, with 12 bases that match TRBD1. Germline V gives CDR1 SGHAT, CDR2 FQNNGV. This CDR3 is 15 amino acids long. Trimming cost V 1 base and J 5 bases; bases outside gene matches: 3. The CDR3 sequence: CASSLGGTGGDEQYF. The CDR3 DNA reads as TGTGCCAGCAGCTTAGGCGGGACAGGGGGCGACGAGCAGTACTTC.